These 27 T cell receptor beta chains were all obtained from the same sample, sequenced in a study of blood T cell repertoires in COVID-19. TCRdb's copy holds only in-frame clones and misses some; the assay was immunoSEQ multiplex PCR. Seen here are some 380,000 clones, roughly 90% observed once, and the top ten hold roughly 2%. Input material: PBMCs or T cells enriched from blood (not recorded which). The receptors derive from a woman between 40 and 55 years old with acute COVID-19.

The DNA of the CDR3 is TGTGCCAGCAGCTCCCCGGGGAAAGAATACAATGAGCAGTTCTTC. As protein: CASSSPGKEYNEQFF. The chain joins TRBV11-3 to TRBJ2-1; a possible D gene is TRBD2 (5 bases). CDR1 is SGHNT and CDR2 is YENEEA in the germline V gene. This CDR3 contains 15 residues. Trimming pared 4 bases from V and 4 bases from J, leaving 14 bases between.

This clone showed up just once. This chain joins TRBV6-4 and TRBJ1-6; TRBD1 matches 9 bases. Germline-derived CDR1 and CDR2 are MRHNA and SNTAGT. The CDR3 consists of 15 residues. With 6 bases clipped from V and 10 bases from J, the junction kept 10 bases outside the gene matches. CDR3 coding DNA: TGTGCCAGCAGACTTACAGGGGGCGATGACTCACCCCTCCACTTT. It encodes CASRLTGGDDSPLHF.

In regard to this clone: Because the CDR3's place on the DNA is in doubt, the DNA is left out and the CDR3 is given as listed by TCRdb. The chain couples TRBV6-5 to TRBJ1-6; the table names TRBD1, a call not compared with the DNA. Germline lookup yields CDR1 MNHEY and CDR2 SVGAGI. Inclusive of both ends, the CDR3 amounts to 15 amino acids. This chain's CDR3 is CASILDRGLGSPLHF.

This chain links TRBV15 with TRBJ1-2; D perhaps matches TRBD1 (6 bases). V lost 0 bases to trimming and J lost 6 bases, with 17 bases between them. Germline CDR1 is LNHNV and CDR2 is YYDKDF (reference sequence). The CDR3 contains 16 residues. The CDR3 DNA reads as TGTGCCACCAGCAGAGATCTTACCTTGGGGGCAAATGGCTACACCTTC. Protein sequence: CATSRDLTLGANGYTF.

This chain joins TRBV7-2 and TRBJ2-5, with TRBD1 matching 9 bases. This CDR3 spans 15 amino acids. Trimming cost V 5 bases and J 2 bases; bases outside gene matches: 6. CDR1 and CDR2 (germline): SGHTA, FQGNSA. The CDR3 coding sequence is TGTGCCAGCAGCCAGGACAGGGGCTTTCAAGAGACCCAGTACTTC. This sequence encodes CASSQDRGFQETQYF.

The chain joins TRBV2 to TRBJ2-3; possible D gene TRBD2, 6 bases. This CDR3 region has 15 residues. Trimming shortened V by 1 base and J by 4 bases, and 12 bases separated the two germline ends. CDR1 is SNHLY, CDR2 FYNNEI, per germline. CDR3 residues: CASSEGRGRSDTQYF. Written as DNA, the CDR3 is TGTGCCAGCAGTGAAGGACGGGGGAGGTCAGATACGCAGTATTTT.

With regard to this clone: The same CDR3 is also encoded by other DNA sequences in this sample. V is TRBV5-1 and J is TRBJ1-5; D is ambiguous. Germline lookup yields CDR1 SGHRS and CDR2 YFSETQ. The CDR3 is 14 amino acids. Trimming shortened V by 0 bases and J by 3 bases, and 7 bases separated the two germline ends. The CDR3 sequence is CASSLDSLNQPQHF. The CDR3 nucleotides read TGCGCCAGCAGCTTGGACAGCCTCAATCAGCCCCAGCATTTT.

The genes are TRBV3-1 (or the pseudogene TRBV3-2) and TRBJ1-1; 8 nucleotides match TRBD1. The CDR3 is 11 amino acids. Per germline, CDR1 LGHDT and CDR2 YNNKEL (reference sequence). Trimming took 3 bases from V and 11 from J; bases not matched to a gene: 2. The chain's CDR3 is CASSHQGAAFF. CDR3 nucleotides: TGTGCCAGCAGCCATCAGGGGGCGGCTTTCTTT.

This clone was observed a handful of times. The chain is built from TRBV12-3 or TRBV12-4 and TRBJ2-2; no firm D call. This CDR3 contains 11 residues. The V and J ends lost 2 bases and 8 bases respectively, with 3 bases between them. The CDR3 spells CASSLSGELFF. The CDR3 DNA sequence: TGTGCCAGCAGTTTATCGGGGGAGCTGTTTTTT.

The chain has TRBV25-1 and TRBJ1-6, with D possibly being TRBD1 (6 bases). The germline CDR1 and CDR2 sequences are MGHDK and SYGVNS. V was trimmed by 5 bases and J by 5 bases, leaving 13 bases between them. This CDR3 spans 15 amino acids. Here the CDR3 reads CASSRFGQNNSPLHF. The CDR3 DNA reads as TGTGCCAGCAGTCGGTTCGGACAGAATAATTCACCCCTCCACTTT.

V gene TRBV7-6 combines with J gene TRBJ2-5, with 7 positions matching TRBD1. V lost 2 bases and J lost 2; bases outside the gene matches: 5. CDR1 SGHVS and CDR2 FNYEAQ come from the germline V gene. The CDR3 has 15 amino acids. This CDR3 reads CASSLLPDRQETQYF. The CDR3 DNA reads TGTGCCAGCAGCTTATTACCGGACAGGCAAGAGACCCAGTACTTC.

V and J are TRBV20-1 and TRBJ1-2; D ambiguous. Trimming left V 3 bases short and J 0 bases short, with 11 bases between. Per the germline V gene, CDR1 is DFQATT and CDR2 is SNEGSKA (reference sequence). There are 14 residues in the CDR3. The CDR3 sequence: CSASRPGANYGYTF. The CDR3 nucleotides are TGCAGTGCTAGTCGTCCCGGAGCTAACTATGGCTACACCTTC.

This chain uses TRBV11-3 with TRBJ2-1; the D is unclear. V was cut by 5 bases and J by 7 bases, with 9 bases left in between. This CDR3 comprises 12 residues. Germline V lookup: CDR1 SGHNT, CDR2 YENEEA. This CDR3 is CASSPRTNEQFF. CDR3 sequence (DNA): TGTGCCAGCAGCCCCAGAACGAATGAGCAGTTCTTC.

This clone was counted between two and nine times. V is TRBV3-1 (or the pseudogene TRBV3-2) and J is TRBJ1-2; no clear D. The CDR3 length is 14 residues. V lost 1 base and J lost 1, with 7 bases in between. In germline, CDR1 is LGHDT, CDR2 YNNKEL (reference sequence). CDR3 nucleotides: TGTGCCAGCAGCCAAGTCTCAGATAACTATGGCTACACCTTC. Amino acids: CASSQVSDNYGYTF.

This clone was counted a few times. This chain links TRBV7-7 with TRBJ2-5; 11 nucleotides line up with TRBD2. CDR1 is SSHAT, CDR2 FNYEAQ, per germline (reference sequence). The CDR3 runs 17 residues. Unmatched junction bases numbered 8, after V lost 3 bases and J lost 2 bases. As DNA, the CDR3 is TGTGCCAGCAGCTTGGGGGGGACTAGCGGTAAACAAGAGACCCAGTACTTC. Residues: CASSLGGTSGKQETQYF.

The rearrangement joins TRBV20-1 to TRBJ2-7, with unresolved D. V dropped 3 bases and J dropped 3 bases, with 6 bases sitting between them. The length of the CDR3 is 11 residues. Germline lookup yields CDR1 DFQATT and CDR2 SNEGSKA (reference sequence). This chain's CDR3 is CSARENYEQYF. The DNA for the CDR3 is TGCAGTGCTAGGGAGAACTACGAGCAGTACTTC.

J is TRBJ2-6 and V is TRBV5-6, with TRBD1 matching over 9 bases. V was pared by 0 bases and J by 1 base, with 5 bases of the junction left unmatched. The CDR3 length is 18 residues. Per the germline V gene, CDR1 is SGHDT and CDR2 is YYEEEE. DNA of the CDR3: TGTGCCAGCAGCTTGGGGGGACAGGGCTTGTCTGGGGCCAACGTCCTGACTTTC. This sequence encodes CASSLGGQGLSGANVLTF.

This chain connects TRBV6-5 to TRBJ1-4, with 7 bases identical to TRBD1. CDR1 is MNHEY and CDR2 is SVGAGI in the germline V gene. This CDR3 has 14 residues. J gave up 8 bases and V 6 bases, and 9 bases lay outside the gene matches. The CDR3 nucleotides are TGTGCCAGCAGATCAGGGGGAGTACTGGAAAAACTGTTTTTT. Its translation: CASRSGGVLEKLFF.

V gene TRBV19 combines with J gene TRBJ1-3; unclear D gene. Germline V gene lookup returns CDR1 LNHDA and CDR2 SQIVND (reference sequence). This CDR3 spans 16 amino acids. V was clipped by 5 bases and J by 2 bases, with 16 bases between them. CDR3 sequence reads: CASSSAEGPTGNTIYF. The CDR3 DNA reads TGTGCCAGTAGTTCCGCGGAGGGTCCGACTGGAAACACCATATATTTT.

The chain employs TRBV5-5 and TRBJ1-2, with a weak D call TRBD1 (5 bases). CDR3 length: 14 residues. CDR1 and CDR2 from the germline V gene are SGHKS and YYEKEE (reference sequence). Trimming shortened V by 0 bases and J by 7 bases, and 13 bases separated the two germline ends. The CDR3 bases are TGTGCCAGCAGCTTGGTTGCGGGGGGAAGTGGCTACACCTTC. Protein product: CASSLVAGGSGYTF.

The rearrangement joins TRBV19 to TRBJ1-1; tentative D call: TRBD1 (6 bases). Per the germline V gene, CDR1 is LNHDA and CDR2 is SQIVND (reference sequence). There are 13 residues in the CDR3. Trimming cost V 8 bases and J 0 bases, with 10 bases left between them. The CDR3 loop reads CASEDSMNTEAFF. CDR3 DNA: TGTGCCAGTGAGGACAGCATGAACACTGAAGCTTTCTTT.

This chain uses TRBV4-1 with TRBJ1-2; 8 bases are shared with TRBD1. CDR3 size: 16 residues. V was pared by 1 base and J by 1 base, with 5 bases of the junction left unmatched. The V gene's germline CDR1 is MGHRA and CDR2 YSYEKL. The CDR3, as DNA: TGCGCCAGCAGCCAAGCGAGGACAGGGTATAACTATGGCTACACCTTC. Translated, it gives CASSQARTGYNYGYTF.

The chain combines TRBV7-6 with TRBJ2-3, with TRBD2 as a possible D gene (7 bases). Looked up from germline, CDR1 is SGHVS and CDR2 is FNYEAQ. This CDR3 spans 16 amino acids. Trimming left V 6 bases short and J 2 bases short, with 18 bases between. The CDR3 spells CASRPLAGAYTDTQYF. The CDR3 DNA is TGTGCCAGCAGACCTCTGGCGGGGGCCTACACAGATACGCAGTATTTT.

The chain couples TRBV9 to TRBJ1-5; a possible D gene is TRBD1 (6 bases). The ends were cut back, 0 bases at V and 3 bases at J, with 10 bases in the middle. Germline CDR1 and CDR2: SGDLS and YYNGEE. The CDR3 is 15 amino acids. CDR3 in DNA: TGTGCCAGCAGCGTAGGCGGACAGTCCAATCAGCCCCAGCATTTT. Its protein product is CASSVGGQSNQPQHF.

CDR3 DNA: TGTGCCAGCAGCTTGCGGGGCACCGGGGAGCTGTTTTTT. This encodes CASSLRGTGELFF. The V and J genes are TRBV11-3 and TRBJ2-2, with D possibly TRBD2 on 6 matching bases. The germline CDR1 and CDR2 sequences are SGHNT and YENEEA. Trimming took off 3 bases at V and 4 bases at J, with 6 bases between the two ends. This CDR3 is built from 13 residues.

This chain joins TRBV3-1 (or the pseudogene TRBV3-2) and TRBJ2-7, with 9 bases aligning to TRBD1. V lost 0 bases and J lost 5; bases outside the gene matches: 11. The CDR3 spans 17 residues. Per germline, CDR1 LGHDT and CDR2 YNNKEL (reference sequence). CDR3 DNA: TGTGCCAGCAGCCAAGATACGGGGGGACAGGGATCAGACGAGCAGTACTTC. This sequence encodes CASSQDTGGQGSDEQYF.

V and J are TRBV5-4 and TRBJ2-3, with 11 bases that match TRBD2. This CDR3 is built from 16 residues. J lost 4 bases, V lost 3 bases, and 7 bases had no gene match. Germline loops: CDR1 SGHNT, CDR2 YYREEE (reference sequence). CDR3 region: CASSWDSGGAPDTQYF. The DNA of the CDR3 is TGTGCCAGCAGCTGGGATAGCGGGGGGGCGCCAGATACGCAGTATTTT.